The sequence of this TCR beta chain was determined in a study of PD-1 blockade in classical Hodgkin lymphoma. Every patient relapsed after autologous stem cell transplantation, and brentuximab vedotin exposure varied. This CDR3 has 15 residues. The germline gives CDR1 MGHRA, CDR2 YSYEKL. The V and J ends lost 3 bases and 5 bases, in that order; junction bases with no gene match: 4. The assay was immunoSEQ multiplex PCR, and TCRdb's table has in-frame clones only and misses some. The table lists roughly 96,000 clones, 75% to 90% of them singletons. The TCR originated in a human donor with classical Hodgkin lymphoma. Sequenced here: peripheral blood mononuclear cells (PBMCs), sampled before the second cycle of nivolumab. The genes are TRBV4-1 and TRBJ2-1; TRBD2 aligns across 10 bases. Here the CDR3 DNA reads TGCGCCAGCAGCCACCCCCTAGCGGGGGACAATGAGCAGTTCTTC. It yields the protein CASSHPLAGDNEQFF.